This T cell receptor beta chain derives from a study of a mutant IDH1 vaccine in newly diagnosed glioma. About the research overall: Vaccines began 4-6 weeks after radiotherapy alone, or with temozolomide cycles.

Only in-frame clones appear in the TCRdb table, and some are missing; sequencing was by immunoSEQ multiplex PCR. The sample contains about 54,000 clones, around 87% of which appear only once. V lost 3 bases, J lost 0 bases, and 12 bases lay in between. Germline values: CDR1 MNHEY, CDR2 SMNVEV (reference sequence). The CDR3 spans 17 residues. For this clone: Its antigen is as yet unknown.

Sample time point: week 23, last vaccination. The content of each vaccine dose was 300 ug of mutant IDH1 20-mer peptide, and topical imiquimod accompanied it. The astrocytomas were IDH1-mutant, ATRX-negative, and WHO grade 3 or 4. General study findings and limits: Across multiple MHC alleles, 93.3% of patients had vaccine-induced responses.

The chain couples TRBV27 to TRBJ2-6; TRBD2 is a possible D gene (5 bases). This clonotype was sampled from a man aged 35 to 55 with glioma. Sequencing used PBMCs, obtained from a glioma patient whose treatment included an IDH1 peptide vaccine. CDR3 DNA: TGTGCCAGCAGTTTTGAGGGCAGACCCTCTGGGGCCAACGTCCTGACTTTC. It codes for CASSFEGRPSGANVLTF.